Detailed here is one T cell receptor (beta chain). Its specificity is not known. This entry belongs to a study of blood T cells in healthy people across ages. General observations from the study: As age increased, TCR beta diversity per million T cells fell in a roughly linear fashion.

This CDR3 region has 15 residues. The trim removed 1 base at V and 6 bases at J, leaving 2 bases unmatched. Germline V lookup: CDR1 MNHNY, CDR2 SVGAGI (reference sequence). The authors ran a second PCR of roughly 7 to 11 cycles using a sample-barcoded 5' primer and a J-beta primer mix. MiXCR, run by TCRdb on the 5' RACE reads, gives a single entry per CDR3 protein. Of 600,000 to 650,000 distinct CDR3 sequences listed, roughly 53% are singletons. The sequenced sample was blood. The sequence derives from a man aged 55 to 70 in good health. This chain connects TRBV6-6 to TRBJ2-3, with 12 bases identical to TRBD2. The CDR3 is CASSYWGLAGDTQYF. The CDR3 DNA follows: TGTGCCAGCAGTTACTGGGGACTAGCGGGTGATACGCAGTATTTT.